This T cell receptor (beta chain) is from a study of T cells expressing NK-cell markers. Study overall: Seven of the eight sequenced donors were HCMV-seropositive; one was seronegative.

General study findings and limits: NKG2C+ dominant clonotype frequencies in six or seven donors were about 1.0-8% of CD8+ T cells. The study found these clonotypes also leading the CD3+CD56-NKG2C+ fraction in four donors.

Scientists made TCR beta cDNA using 5'RACE template switching with UMIs. TCRdb reanalyzed the 5' RACE reads and collapses them to one entry per CDR3 protein, without DNA. This repertoire comprises 250,000 to 300,000 distinct CDR3 sequences; its ten largest clones make up 4% to 4.5%. The CDR3 is 15 residues long. Worth noting for this clonotype: The antigen is unknown.

V is TRBV12-3 or TRBV12-4 and J is TRBJ2-1; the TCRdb D gene call, TRBD1, has no DNA to confirm it. This sequence was found in a woman aged 18 to 75 in good health. The sequenced material came from blood T cells: a sorted CD56 or NKG2C T cell subset, CD4+ or CD8+ T cells, or bulk PBMC T cells (not recorded which). The CDR3 here is CASSPTLFQGNEQFF.